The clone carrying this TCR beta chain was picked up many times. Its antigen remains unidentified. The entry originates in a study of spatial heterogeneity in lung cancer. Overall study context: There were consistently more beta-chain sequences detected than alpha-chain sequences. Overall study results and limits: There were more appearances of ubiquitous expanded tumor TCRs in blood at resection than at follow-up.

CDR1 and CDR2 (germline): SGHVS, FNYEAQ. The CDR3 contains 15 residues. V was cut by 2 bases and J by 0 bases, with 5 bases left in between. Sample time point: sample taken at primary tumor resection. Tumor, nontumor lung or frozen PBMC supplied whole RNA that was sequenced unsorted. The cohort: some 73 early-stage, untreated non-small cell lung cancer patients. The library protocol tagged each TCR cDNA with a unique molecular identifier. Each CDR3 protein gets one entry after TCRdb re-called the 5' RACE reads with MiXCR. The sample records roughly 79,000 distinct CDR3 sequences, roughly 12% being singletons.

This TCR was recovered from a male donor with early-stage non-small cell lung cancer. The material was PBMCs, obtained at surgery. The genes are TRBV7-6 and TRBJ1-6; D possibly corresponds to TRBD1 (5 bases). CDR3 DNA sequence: TGTGCCAGCAGCTTAAGGGGCTCCTATAATTCACCCCTCCACTTT. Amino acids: CASSLRGSYNSPLHF. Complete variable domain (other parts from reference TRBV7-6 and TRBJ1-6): GAGVSQSPRYKVTKRGQDVALRCDPISGHVSLYWYRQALGQGPEFLTYFNYEAQQDKSGLPNDRFSAERPEGSISTLTIQRTEQRDSAMYRCASSLRGSYNSPLHFGNGTRLTVT.